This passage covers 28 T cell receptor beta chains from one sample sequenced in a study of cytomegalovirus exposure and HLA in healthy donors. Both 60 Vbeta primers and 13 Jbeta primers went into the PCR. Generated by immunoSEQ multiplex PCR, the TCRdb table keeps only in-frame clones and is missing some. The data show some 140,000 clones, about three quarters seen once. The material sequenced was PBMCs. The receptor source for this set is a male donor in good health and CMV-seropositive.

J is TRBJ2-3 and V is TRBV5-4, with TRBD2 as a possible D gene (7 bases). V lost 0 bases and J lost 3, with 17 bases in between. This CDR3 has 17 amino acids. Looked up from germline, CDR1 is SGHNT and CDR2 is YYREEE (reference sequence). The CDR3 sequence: CASSLGVGGGPTDTQYF. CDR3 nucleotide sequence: TGTGCCAGCAGCTTGGGAGTAGGGGGGGGGCCGACAGATACGCAGTATTTT. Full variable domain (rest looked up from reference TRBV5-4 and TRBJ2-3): ETGVTQSPTHLIKTRGQQVTLRCSSQSGHNTVSWYQQALGQGPQFIFQYYREEENGRGNFPPRFSGLQFPNYSSELNVNALELDDSALYLCASSLGVGGGPTDTQYFGPGTRLTVL.

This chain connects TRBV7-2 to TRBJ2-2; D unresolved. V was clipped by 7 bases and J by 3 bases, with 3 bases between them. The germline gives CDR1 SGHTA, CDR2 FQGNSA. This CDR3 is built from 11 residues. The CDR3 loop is CASTYTGELFF. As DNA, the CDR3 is TGTGCCAGCACCTACACCGGGGAGCTGTTTTTT.

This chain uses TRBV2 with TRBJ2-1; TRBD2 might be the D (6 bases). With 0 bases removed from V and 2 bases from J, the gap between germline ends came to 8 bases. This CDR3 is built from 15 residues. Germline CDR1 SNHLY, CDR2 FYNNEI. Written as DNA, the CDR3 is TGTGCCAGCAGTGAAGCTGGCGGGACCTACAATGAGCAGTTCTTC. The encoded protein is CASSEAGGTYNEQFF.

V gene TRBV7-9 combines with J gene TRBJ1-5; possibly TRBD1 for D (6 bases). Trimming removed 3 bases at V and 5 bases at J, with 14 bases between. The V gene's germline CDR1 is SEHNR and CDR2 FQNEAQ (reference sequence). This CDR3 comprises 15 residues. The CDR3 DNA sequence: TGTGCCAGCAGCTTTGCACAGGGATTGGATCAGCCCCAGCATTTT. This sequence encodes CASSFAQGLDQPQHF. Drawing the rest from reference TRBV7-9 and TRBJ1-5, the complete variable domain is DTGVSQNPRHKITKRGQNVTFRCDPISEHNRLYWYRQTLGQGPEFLTYFQNEAQLEKSRLLSDRFSAERPKGSFSTLEIQRTEQGDSAMYLCASSFAQGLDQPQHFGDGTRLSIL.

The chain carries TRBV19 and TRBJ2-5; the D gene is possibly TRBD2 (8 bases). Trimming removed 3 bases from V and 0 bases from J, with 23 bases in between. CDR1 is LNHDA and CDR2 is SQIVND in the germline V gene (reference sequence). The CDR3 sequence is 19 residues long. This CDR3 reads CASSIRGTAGAPYQETQYF. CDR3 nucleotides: TGTGCCAGTAGTATTAGGGGGACAGCGGGGGCCCCGTACCAAGAGACCCAGTACTTC.

The CDR3 here is CASSLSRLAAREQYF. CDR3 nucleotides: TGTGCCAGCAGTTTATCCCGCCTAGCGGCACGGGAGCAGTACTTC. V is TRBV27 and J is TRBJ2-7, with 7 bases aligning to TRBD2. The CDR3 has 15 residues. Germline V gives CDR1 MNHEY, CDR2 SMNVEV (reference sequence). V shed 0 bases, J shed 7 bases, and the junction held 9 bases outside the gene matches.

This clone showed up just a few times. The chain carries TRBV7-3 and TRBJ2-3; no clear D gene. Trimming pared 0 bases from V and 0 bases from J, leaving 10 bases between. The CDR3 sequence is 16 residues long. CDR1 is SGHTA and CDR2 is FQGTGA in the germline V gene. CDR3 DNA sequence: TGTGCCAGCAGCTTAACCCCCTATGTAAGCACAGATACGCAGTATTTT. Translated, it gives CASSLTPYVSTDTQYF.

Here the CDR3 DNA reads TGTGCCAGCTGCCCTGCGGAGGGCTATGGCTACACCTTC. Amino acids: CASCPAEGYGYTF. V is TRBV6-5 and J is TRBJ1-2; D uncertain. The CDR3 covers 13 residues. The ends were cut back, 8 bases at V and 4 bases at J, with 14 bases in the middle. CDR1 is MNHEY, CDR2 SVGAGI, per germline.

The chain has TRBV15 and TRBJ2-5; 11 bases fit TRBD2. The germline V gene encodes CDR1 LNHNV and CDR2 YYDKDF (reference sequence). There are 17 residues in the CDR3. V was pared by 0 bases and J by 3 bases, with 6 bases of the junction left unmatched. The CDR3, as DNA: TGTGCCACCAGCAGAGAACGGTCTAGCGGGGGGAAAGAGACCCAGTACTTC. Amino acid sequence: CATSRERSSGGKETQYF.

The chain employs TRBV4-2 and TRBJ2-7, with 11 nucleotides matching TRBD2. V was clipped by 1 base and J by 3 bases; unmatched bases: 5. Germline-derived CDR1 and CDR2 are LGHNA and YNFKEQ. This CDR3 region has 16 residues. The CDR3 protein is CASSQVTGLADYEQYF. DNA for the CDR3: TGTGCCAGCAGCCAAGTTACGGGACTAGCGGACTACGAGCAGTACTTC.

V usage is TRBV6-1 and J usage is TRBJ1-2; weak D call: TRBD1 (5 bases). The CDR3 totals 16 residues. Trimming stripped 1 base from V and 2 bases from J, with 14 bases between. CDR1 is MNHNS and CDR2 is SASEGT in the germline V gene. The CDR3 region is CASSEGQGRANYGYTF. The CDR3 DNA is TGTGCCAGCAGTGAAGGCCAGGGTCGGGCGAACTATGGCTACACCTTC.

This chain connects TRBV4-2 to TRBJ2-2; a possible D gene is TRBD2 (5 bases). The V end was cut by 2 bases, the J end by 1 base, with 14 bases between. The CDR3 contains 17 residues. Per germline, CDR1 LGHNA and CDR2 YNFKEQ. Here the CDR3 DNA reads TGTGCCAGCAGCCAACTACGGGGATTGAGGAACACCGGGGAGCTGTTTTTT. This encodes CASSQLRGLRNTGELFF.

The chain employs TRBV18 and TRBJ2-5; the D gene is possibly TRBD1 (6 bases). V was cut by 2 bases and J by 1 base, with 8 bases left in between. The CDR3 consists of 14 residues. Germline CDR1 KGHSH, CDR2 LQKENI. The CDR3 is CASSPGQPQETQYF. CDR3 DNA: TGTGCCAGCTCACCAGGACAGCCCCAAGAGACCCAGTACTTC.

The CDR3 reads CASSTGEGIPYGYTF. The CDR3 DNA reads as TGTGCCAGTAGTACAGGGGAGGGAATTCCCTATGGCTACACCTTC. V is TRBV19 and J is TRBJ1-2, with D perhaps matching TRBD1 (6 bases). The V gene lost 4 bases and the J gene lost 4 bases, with 16 bases spanning the gap. The CDR3 covers 15 residues. The V gene's germline CDR1 is LNHDA and CDR2 SQIVND (reference sequence).

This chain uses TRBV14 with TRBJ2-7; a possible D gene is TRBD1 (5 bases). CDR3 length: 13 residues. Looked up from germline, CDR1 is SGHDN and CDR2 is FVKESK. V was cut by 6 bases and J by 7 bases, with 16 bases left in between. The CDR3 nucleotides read TGTGCCAGCAGATCCACAGGATCTCGGGAGCAGTACTTC. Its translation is CASRSTGSREQYF.

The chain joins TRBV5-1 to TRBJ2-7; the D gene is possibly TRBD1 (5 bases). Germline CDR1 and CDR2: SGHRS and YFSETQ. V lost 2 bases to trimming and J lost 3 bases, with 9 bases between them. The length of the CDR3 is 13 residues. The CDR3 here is CASSFGADYEQYF. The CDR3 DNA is TGCGCCAGCAGCTTTGGGGCCGACTACGAGCAGTACTTC.

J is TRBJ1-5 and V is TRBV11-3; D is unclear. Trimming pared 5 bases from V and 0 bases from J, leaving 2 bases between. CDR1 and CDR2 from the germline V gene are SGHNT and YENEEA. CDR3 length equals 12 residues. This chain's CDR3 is CASSLSNQPQHF. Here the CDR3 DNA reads TGTGCCAGCAGCCTTAGCAATCAGCCCCAGCATTTT. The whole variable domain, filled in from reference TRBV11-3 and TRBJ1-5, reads EAGVVQSPRYKIIEKKQPVAFWCNPISGHNTLYWYLQNLGQGPELLIRYENEEAVDDSQLPKDRFSAERLKGVDSTLKIQPAELGDSAVYLCASSLSNQPQHFGDGTRLSIL.

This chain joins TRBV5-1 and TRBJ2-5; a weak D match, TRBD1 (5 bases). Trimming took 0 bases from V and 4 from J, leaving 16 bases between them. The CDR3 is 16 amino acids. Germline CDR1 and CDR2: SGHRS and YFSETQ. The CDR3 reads CASSLAGQGKGETQYF. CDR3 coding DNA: TGCGCCAGCAGCTTGGCCGGCCAGGGTAAGGGAGAGACCCAGTACTTC.

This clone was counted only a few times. CDR3 DNA sequence: TGTGCCAGTAGTATAGGTCGGAGGCCCAGTGAAAAACTGTTTTTT. Its protein product is CASSIGRRPSEKLFF. The rearrangement uses TRBV19 and TRBJ1-4; D remains ambiguous. The CDR3 contains 15 residues. V lost 1 base to trimming and J lost 7 bases, with 13 bases between them. The germline gives CDR1 LNHDA, CDR2 SQIVND (reference sequence). Using reference TRBV19 and TRBJ1-4 for the parts outside the CDR3, the full variable domain is DGGITQSPKYLFRKEGQNVTLSCEQNLNHDAMYWYRQDPGQGLRLIYYSQIVNDFQKGDIAEGYSVSREKKESFPLTVTSAQKNPTAFYLCASSIGRRPSEKLFFGSGTQLSVL.

Written as DNA, the CDR3 is TGTGCCTCTCGGGGAAGTAATCAGCCCCAGCATTTT. Residues: CASRGSNQPQHF. This chain connects TRBV30 to TRBJ1-5, with D uncertain. V was trimmed by 7 bases and J by 4 bases, leaving 11 bases between them. The CDR3 is 12 amino acids. Germline CDR1 and CDR2: GTSNPN and SVGIG (reference sequence).

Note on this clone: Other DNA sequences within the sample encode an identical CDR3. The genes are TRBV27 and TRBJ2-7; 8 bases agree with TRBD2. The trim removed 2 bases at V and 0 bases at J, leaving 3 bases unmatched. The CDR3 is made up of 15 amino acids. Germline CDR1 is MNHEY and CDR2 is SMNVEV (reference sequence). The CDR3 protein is CASSLTSGSSYEQYF. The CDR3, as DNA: TGTGCCAGCAGTTTAACAAGCGGGAGCTCCTACGAGCAGTACTTC.

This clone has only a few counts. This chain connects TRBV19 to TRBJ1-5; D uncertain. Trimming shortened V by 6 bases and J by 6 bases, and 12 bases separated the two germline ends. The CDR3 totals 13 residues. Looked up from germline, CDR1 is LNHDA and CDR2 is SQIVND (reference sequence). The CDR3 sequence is CASSPSISQPQHF. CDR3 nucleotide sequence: TGTGCCAGTAGCCCAAGTATCAGTCAGCCCCAGCATTTT.

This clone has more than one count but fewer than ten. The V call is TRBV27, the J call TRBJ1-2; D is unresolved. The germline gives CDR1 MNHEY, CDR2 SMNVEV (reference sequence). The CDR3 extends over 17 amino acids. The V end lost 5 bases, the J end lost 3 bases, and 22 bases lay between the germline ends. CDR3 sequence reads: CASSPTVVDSGHYGYTF. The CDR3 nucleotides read TGTGCCAGCAGTCCCACCGTGGTTGACTCCGGCCACTATGGCTACACCTTC.

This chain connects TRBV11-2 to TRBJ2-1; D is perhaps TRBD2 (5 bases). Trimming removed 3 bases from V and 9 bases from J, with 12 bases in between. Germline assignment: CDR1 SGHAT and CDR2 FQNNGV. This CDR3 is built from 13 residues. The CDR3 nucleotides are TGTGCCAGCAGCTTTTTAGGGAGAGCTGAGCAGTTCTTC. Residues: CASSFLGRAEQFF.

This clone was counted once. CDR3 DNA: TGTGCCATCAGTGTGGGAGAGAAGGAAGCTTTCTTT. Translating gives CAISVGEKEAFF. The chain uses TRBV10-3 and TRBJ1-1; D not certain. Trimming pared 4 bases from V and 8 bases from J, leaving 11 bases between. The CDR3 has 12 amino acids. Germline lookup yields CDR1 ENHRY and CDR2 SYGVKD.

The CDR3 coding sequence is TGCGCCAGCAGCCCGACTACCAGACTAGCGGGCAATGAGCAGTTCTTC. This encodes CASSPTTRLAGNEQFF. V is TRBV5-1 and J is TRBJ2-1, with TRBD2 matching 10 bases. V dropped 4 bases and J dropped 6; count of bases not matched to a gene: 10. This CDR3 comprises 16 residues. The germline V gene has CDR1 SGHRS and CDR2 YFSETQ. Combining the CDR3 with reference TRBV5-1 and TRBJ2-1 gives the whole variable domain KAGVTQTPRYLIKTRGQQVTLSCSPISGHRSVSWYQQTPGQGLQFLFEYFSETQRNKGNFPGRFSGRQFSNSRSEMNVSTLELGDSALYLCASSPTTRLAGNEQFFGPGTRLTVL.

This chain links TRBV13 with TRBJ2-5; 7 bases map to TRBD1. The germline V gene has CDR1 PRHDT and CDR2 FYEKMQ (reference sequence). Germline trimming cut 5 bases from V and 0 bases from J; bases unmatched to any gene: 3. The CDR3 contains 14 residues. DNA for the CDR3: TGTGCCAGCAGCCATGGACAGGACCAAGAGACCCAGTACTTC. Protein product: CASSHGQDQETQYF.

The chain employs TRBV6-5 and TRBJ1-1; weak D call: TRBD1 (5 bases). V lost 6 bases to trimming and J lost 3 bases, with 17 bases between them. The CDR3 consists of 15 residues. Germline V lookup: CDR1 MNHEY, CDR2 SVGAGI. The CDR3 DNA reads TGTGCCAGCAGGAGGGGAGGGGTGGCGGACACTGAAGCTTTCTTT. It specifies CASRRGGVADTEAFF.